What follows are 17 T cell receptor beta chains derived from one specimen sequenced in a study of blood T cell repertoires in COVID-19. Assay used: immunoSEQ multiplex PCR; TCRdb lists only in-frame clones, some missing. Of 200,000 to 300,000 clones listed, 75% to 85% are singletons. The sample was PBMCs or T cells enriched from blood (not recorded which). Receptor source: a woman between 50 and 59 years old with acute COVID-19.

To note about this clone: Sequence at one end of the junction differs from germline and may be a read error. The rearrangement joins TRBV7-7 to TRBJ2-7, with D possibly being TRBD1 (6 bases). CDR1 SSHAT and CDR2 FNYEAQ come from the germline V gene (reference sequence). CDR3 length: 13 amino acids. CDR3 protein: CASSPRTEGEQYF. CDR3 DNA: TGTGCTAGCAGCCCCCGGACAGAAGGGGAGCAGTACTTC.

This clone occurred a few times. The chain joins TRBV6-1 to TRBJ2-7; D is unresolved. Trimming cost V 2 bases and J 5 bases, with 7 bases left between them. Germline V gene sequence: CDR1 MNHNS, CDR2 SASEGT. The CDR3 is 12 amino acids. The CDR3 protein is CASSETVNEQYF. Here the CDR3 DNA reads TGTGCCAGCAGTGAAACAGTCAACGAGCAGTACTTC.

This chain uses TRBV9 with TRBJ2-1; 8 positions match TRBD1. Trimming at V came to 0 bases and at J to 2 bases, leaving 1 base not matched to a gene. CDR1 and CDR2 from the germline V gene are SGDLS and YYNGEE. The CDR3 runs to 15 residues. The DNA for the CDR3 is TGTGCCAGCAGCGTAGTACAGGGGGCCTACAATGAGCAGTTCTTC. This translates into CASSVVQGAYNEQFF.

The chain joins TRBV15 to TRBJ1-6; TRBD1 is a possible D gene (5 bases). The CDR3 runs to 13 residues. The germline V gene has CDR1 LNHNV and CDR2 YYDKDF (reference sequence). Trimming removed 0 bases from V and 10 bases from J, with 7 bases in between. The CDR3 DNA sequence: TGTGCCACCAGCAGAGAGGGGCAATCACCCCTCCACTTT. Translated, it gives CATSREGQSPLHF.

J is TRBJ2-3 and V is TRBV9; D may be TRBD2 (5 bases). Trimming pared 0 bases from V and 5 bases from J, leaving 10 bases between. In germline, CDR1 is SGDLS, CDR2 YYNGEE. This CDR3 contains 14 residues. The CDR3 DNA is TGTGCCAGCAGCGTAGTAGTAGAGGGAGATACGCAGTATTTT. Translated: CASSVVVEGDTQYF.

The CDR3 nucleotides are TGTGCCAGCTCTCCCGCTAGCGCAGCGAACACTGAAGCTTTCTTT. Translated, it gives CASSPASAANTEAFF. J is TRBJ1-1 and V is TRBV18; no clear D. The germline V gene has CDR1 KGHSH and CDR2 LQKENI. The CDR3 has 15 residues. Trimming pared 6 bases from V and 1 base from J, leaving 15 bases between.

The rearrangement uses TRBV4-2 and TRBJ1-1; D is unclear. Germline CDR1 reads LGHNA; CDR2 reads YNFKEQ. The ends were cut back, 3 bases at V and 1 base at J, with 12 bases in the middle. The CDR3 has 15 residues. In DNA, the CDR3 is TGTGCCAGCAGCCAGAGGTGGGAGGGGAACACTGAAGCTTTCTTT. Its protein product is CASSQRWEGNTEAFF.

The chain employs TRBV19 and TRBJ1-6; 7 nucleotides agree with TRBD1. There are 13 residues in the CDR3. Germline V gene data show CDR1 as LNHDA and CDR2 as SQIVND (reference sequence). V was clipped by 3 bases and J by 8 bases; unmatched bases: 1. The DNA for the CDR3 is TGTGCCAGTAGTATTACAGGGGATTCACCCCTCCACTTT. It codes for CASSITGDSPLHF. The whole variable domain, filled in from reference TRBV19 and TRBJ1-6, reads DGGITQSPKYLFRKEGQNVTLSCEQNLNHDAMYWYRQDPGQGLRLIYYSQIVNDFQKGDIAEGYSVSREKKESFPLTVTSAQKNPTAFYLCASSITGDSPLHFGNGTRLTVT.

V is TRBV19 and J is TRBJ2-3; weak D call: TRBD1 (6 bases). The CDR3 has 16 amino acids. Trimming pared 5 bases from V and 6 bases from J, leaving 21 bases between. CDR1 LNHDA and CDR2 SQIVND come from the germline V gene (reference sequence). DNA for the CDR3: TGTGCCAGTAGTCCTCCCGACAGGCTCCCTTTGGATACGCAGTATTTT. Translation gives CASSPPDRLPLDTQYF.

J is TRBJ1-4 and V is TRBV7-9; D not certain. The CDR3 is 14 residues long. With 1 base removed from V and 7 bases from J, the gap between germline ends came to 10 bases. Germline loops: CDR1 SEHNR, CDR2 FQNEAQ (reference sequence). CDR3 protein: CASSLGGGREKLFF. CDR3 in DNA: TGTGCCAGCAGCTTAGGGGGAGGTCGTGAAAAACTGTTTTTT.

The CDR3 DNA is TGTGCCAGCAGCGCTCGGGGGTTCTCCTACGAGCAGTACTTC. It yields the protein CASSARGFSYEQYF. The chain recombines TRBV9 with TRBJ2-7, with D possibly being TRBD2 (6 bases). Germline CDR1 SGDLS, CDR2 YYNGEE. This CDR3 comprises 14 residues. Trimming removed 3 bases from V and 0 bases from J, with 10 bases in between.

The chain couples TRBV5-1 to TRBJ1-2; D uncertain. Trimming removed 1 base at V and 2 bases at J, with 6 bases between. This CDR3 has 13 amino acids. CDR1 and CDR2 (germline): SGHRS, YFSETQ. The CDR3 nucleotides are TGCGCCAGCAGCTTGACAACCAACTATGGCTACACCTTC. This gives the protein CASSLTTNYGYTF. The entire variable domain, with the rest obtained from reference TRBV5-1 and TRBJ1-2, is as follows: KAGVTQTPRYLIKTRGQQVTLSCSPISGHRSVSWYQQTPGQGLQFLFEYFSETQRNKGNFPGRFSGRQFSNSRSEMNVSTLELGDSALYLCASSLTTNYGYTFGSGTRLTVV.

The rearrangement joins TRBV7-2 to TRBJ2-5; weak D call: TRBD2 (6 bases). V lost 5 bases to trimming and J lost 7 bases, with 23 bases between them. The CDR3 is 16 amino acids. CDR1 SGHTA and CDR2 FQGNSA come from the germline V gene. CDR3 DNA: TGTGCCAGCAGCCGGAATAGCGGCATGAACCGAGGGACCCAGTACTTC. It yields the protein CASSRNSGMNRGTQYF. The full variable domain, completed using reference TRBV7-2 and TRBJ2-5, is GAGVSQSPSNKVTEKGKDVELRCDPISGHTALYWYRQSLGQGLEFLIYFQGNSAPDKSGLPSDRFSAERTGGSVSTLTIQRTQQEDSAVYLCASSRNSGMNRGTQYFGPGTRLLVL.

The chain uses TRBV5-1 and TRBJ1-3, with D possibly TRBD1 on 5 matching bases. This CDR3 spans 15 amino acids. V was clipped by 2 bases and J by 0 bases, with 9 bases between them. Germline values: CDR1 SGHRS, CDR2 YFSETQ. CDR3 amino acids: CASSLQAHSGNTIYF. In nucleotides, the CDR3 is TGCGCCAGCAGCTTACAGGCGCACTCTGGAAACACCATATATTTT. Full variable domain (rest looked up from reference TRBV5-1 and TRBJ1-3): KAGVTQTPRYLIKTRGQQVTLSCSPISGHRSVSWYQQTPGQGLQFLFEYFSETQRNKGNFPGRFSGRQFSNSRSEMNVSTLELGDSALYLCASSLQAHSGNTIYFGEGSWLTVV.

The V gene is TRBV19, the J gene TRBJ1-5; maybe TRBD1 (5 bases). The V end lost 3 bases, the J end lost 2 bases, and 17 bases lay between the germline ends. The CDR3 spans 17 residues. In germline, CDR1 is LNHDA, CDR2 SQIVND (reference sequence). Here the CDR3 reads CASSMGFRVSGNQPQHF. CDR3 bases: TGTGCCAGTAGTATGGGGTTCAGGGTATCCGGCAATCAGCCCCAGCATTTT.

Notes on this clone: One end of the junction does not line up with germline, which may come from a read error. V and J are TRBV30 and TRBJ1-4; 9 bases fit TRBD1. The CDR3 consists of 13 residues. Germline values: CDR1 GTSNPN, CDR2 SVGIG (reference sequence). The CDR3 nucleotides read TGTGCCTGGAGACAGGGGGCTAAGGAAAAACTGTTTTTT. This gives the protein CAWRQGAKEKLFF.

CDR3 sequence reads: CASSLIGQGYGYTF. Here the CDR3 DNA reads TGTGCCAGCAGTTTAATCGGACAGGGCTATGGCTACACCTTC. This rearrangement joins TRBV27 to TRBJ1-2; 8 bases map to TRBD1. The CDR3 totals 14 residues. With V trimmed by 2 bases and J by 4 bases, 3 bases remained unmatched. Germline V gene lookup returns CDR1 MNHEY and CDR2 SMNVEV (reference sequence).